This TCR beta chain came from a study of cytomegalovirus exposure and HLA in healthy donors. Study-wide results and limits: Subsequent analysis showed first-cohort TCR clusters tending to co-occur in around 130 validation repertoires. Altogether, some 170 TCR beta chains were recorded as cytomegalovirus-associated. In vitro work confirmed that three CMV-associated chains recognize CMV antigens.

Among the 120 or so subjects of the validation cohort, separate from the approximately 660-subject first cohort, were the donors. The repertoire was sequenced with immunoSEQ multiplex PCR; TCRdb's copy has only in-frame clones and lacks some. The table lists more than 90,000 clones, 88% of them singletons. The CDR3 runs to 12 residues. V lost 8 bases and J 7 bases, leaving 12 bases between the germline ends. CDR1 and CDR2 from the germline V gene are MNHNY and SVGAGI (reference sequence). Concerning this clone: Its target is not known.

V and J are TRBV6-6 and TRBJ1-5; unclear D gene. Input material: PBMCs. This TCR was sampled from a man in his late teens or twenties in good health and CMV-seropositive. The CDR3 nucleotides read TGTGCCAGCTCCTCGGCGGGACAGCCCCAGCATTTT. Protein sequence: CASSSAGQPQHF.